The 12 T cell receptor beta chains listed next were all sequenced from one sample in a study of Ad26.COV2.S vaccination and SARS-CoV-2 variants. Specified treatment: some 20 received Ad26.COV2.S at low or high dose, single or two shots; about 5 received placebo; per-sample allocation not given. The investigators took samples on day 63 after the first vaccine or placebo injection. Produced via immunoSEQ multiplex PCR; TCRdb's table is partial and in-frame only. This sample has 300,000 to 400,000 clones, with roughly 84% found just once. The sample was peripheral blood, taken in a trial of Ad26.COV2.S vaccine versus placebo. The receptor set was obtained from a person aged 18-60 years who received the Ad26.COV2.S COVID-19 vaccine or a placebo.

CDR3 sequence: CASSSSQGRRYGYTF. The CDR3, as DNA: TGTGCCAGCAGCTCATCACAGGGGAGAAGGTATGGCTACACCTTC. The rearrangement uses TRBV7-2 and TRBJ1-2; 7 bases line up with TRBD1. Germline assignment: CDR1 SGHTA and CDR2 FQGNSA. The CDR3 contains 15 residues. With V trimmed by 4 bases and J by 5 bases, 10 bases remained unmatched. The full variable domain, completed using reference TRBV7-2 and TRBJ1-2, is GAGVSQSPSNKVTEKGKDVELRCDPISGHTALYWYRQSLGQGLEFLIYFQGNSAPDKSGLPSDRFSAERTGGSVSTLTIQRTQQEDSAVYLCASSSSQGRRYGYTFGSGTRLTVV.

The chain joins TRBV7-8 to TRBJ2-1; 10 bases align to TRBD1. V lost 5 bases and J lost 6; bases outside the gene matches: 7. In germline, CDR1 is SGHVS, CDR2 FQNEAQ. This CDR3 has 15 amino acids. CDR3 sequence: CASSAGQGSPNEQFF. DNA for the CDR3: TGTGCCAGCAGCGCGGGACAGGGGAGTCCCAATGAGCAGTTCTTC. The complete variable domain, with remaining parts taken from reference TRBV7-8 and TRBJ2-1, reads GAGVSQSPRYKVAKRGQDVALRCDPISGHVSLFWYQQALGQGPEFLTYFQNEAQLDKSGLPSDRFFAERPEGSVSTLKIQRTQQEDSAVYLCASSAGQGSPNEQFFGPGTRLTVL.

CDR3 DNA: TGTGCCAGCAGCTCATCGGAGGGGGCCCTTTACGAGCAGTACTTC. Protein product: CASSSSEGALYEQYF. The genes are TRBV7-8 and TRBJ2-7, with TRBD1 as a possible D gene (7 bases). CDR3 length: 15 residues. Germline-derived CDR1 and CDR2 are SGHVS and FQNEAQ. The ends were cut back, 4 bases at V and 4 bases at J, with 17 bases in the middle.

As concerns this clone: At one of its ends the junction is not consistent with the germline gene, which may arise from a read error. V usage is TRBV7-7 and J usage is TRBJ2-5; TRBD1 might be the D (6 bases). The CDR3 extends over 13 amino acids. CDR1 is SSHAT, CDR2 FNYEAQ, per germline (reference sequence). The CDR3 DNA follows: TGTGCTAGCAGCCACCCAGGGGCTGAGACCCAGTACTTC. This codes for CASSHPGAETQYF.

This sequence joins TRBV6-2 or TRBV6-3 and TRBJ2-7; 8 bases fit TRBD1. Germline loops: CDR1 MNHEY, CDR2 SVGEGT. Trimming removed 4 bases from V and 7 bases from J; junction bases left unmatched: 6. This CDR3 spans 13 amino acids. The CDR3 DNA reads as TGTGCCAGCAGTTCAGGGGGCGCGGGGGAGCAGTACTTC. Its translation: CASSSGGAGEQYF.

The genes are TRBV5-4 and TRBJ2-6, with a weak D call TRBD1 (6 bases). Trimming shortened V by 4 bases and J by 0 bases, and 14 bases separated the two germline ends. The CDR3 is 17 residues long. From germline, CDR1 is SGHNT and CDR2 YYREEE (reference sequence). The CDR3 protein is CASSKPDSSSGANVLTF. CDR3 DNA sequence: TGTGCCAGCAGCAAGCCGGACAGTAGCTCTGGGGCCAACGTCCTGACTTTC.

The CDR3 protein is CASSPGDTQYF. As DNA, the CDR3 is TGTGCCAGCAGCCCCGGAGATACGCAGTATTTT. The rearrangement links TRBV13 to TRBJ2-3, with D unclear. The CDR3 totals 11 residues. V lost 5 bases to trimming and J lost 5 bases, with 5 bases between them. The V gene's germline CDR1 is PRHDT and CDR2 FYEKMQ (reference sequence).

This clone was found once. This rearrangement joins TRBV5-4 to TRBJ2-3; 9 positions match TRBD2. Trimming cost V 3 bases and J 0 bases; bases outside gene matches: 8. The CDR3 spans 17 residues. The germline V gene has CDR1 SGHNT and CDR2 YYREEE (reference sequence). CDR3 DNA: TGTGCCAGCAGCTACCAGCGGGGGGCCATTAGCACAGATACGCAGTATTTT. It specifies CASSYQRGAISTDTQYF.

For the CDR3, the DNA is TGCAGCGCCTTCGGACAGGTGAACACTGAAGCTTTCTTT. Protein: CSAFGQVNTEAFF. V is TRBV29-1 and J is TRBJ1-1; the match to TRBD1 covers 7 bases. The CDR3 is 13 amino acids. The V gene end was trimmed by 7 bases and the J gene end by 0 bases; junction bases not matched to a gene: 5. Germline loops: CDR1 SQVTM, CDR2 ANQGSEA.

The chain couples TRBV10-3 to TRBJ1-2; D is uncertain. Germline V gives CDR1 ENHRY, CDR2 SYGVKD. V was clipped by 3 bases and J by 3 bases, with 11 bases between them. The CDR3 runs to 14 residues. The CDR3 nucleotides read TGTGCCATCAGTGAAACCCCCGCATACTATGGCTACACCTTC. The encoded protein is CAISETPAYYGYTF.

The V gene is TRBV7-2, the J gene TRBJ1-1, with 7 bases aligning to TRBD1. The germline CDR1 and CDR2 sequences are SGHTA and FQGNSA. V lost 7 bases and J lost 4; bases outside the gene matches: 9. This CDR3 comprises 14 residues. The CDR3 DNA reads as TGTGCCAGCACCTTCCCAGGGGGTGGCACTGAAGCTTTCTTT. Translated: CASTFPGGGTEAFF.

The genes are TRBV5-4 and TRBJ2-7, with 15 bases that match TRBD2. CDR1 SGHNT and CDR2 YYREEE come from the germline V gene (reference sequence). This CDR3 spans 16 amino acids. V was pared by 4 bases and J by 4 bases, with 6 bases of the junction left unmatched. The chain's CDR3 is CASSAGTSGGLYEQYF. The CDR3 nucleotides read TGTGCCAGCAGCGCGGGGACTAGCGGGGGGTTGTACGAGCAGTACTTC.